This T cell receptor (beta chain) was sequenced during a study of T cell changes during pregnancy in multiple sclerosis. Only in-frame clones appear in the TCRdb table, and some are missing; sequencing was by immunoSEQ multiplex PCR. Of about 40,000 clones detected, more than 90% appear once; the ten largest clones hold 10% to 15%. The germline V gene has CDR1 SGHRS and CDR2 YFSETQ. V shed 0 bases, J shed 2 bases, and the junction held 11 bases outside the gene matches. This CDR3 is 20 amino acids long. The TCR originated in a female donor with multiple sclerosis, enrolled in a pregnancy study. The J gene is TRBJ2-5, the V gene TRBV5-1; 15 nucleotides align to TRBD2. The specimen comprised CD8+ T cells from peripheral blood mononuclear cells, sampled in the first trimester of pregnancy. The chain's CDR3 is CASSLEVPGLAGGPQETQYF. CDR3 coding DNA: TGCGCCAGCAGCTTGGAGGTGCCGGGACTAGCGGGGGGCCCACAAGAGACCCAGTACTTC.